These 8 T cell receptor beta chains were sequenced from one sample in a study of blood T cell repertoires in COVID-19. Profiled with immunoSEQ multiplex PCR; TCRdb holds only in-frame clones, not every one. The top ten hold roughly 4.8% of the sample, which has about 220,000 clones, 83% seen once. Sequencing was carried out using PBMCs or T cells enriched from blood (not recorded which). The origin of the receptors is a woman in her forties or fifties who had been exposed to COVID-19.

V usage is TRBV5-8 and J usage is TRBJ1-4, with 8 bases aligning to TRBD1. Trimming removed 4 bases from V and 8 bases from J; junction bases left unmatched: 10. CDR1 is SGHTS and CDR2 is YDEGEE in the germline V gene. The CDR3 runs to 15 residues. CDR3 region: CASSTWTGNEEKLFF. DNA of the CDR3: TGTGCCAGCAGCACCTGGACAGGGAACGAGGAAAAACTGTTTTTT.

CDR3 loop: CASSHSGLKETQYF. The CDR3 nucleotides read TGTGCCAGCAGCCATTCAGGACTCAAGGAGACCCAGTACTTC. The chain is built from TRBV7-6 and TRBJ2-5, with D perhaps matching TRBD2 (5 bases). The length of the CDR3 is 14 residues. Trimming shortened V by 5 bases and J by 5 bases, and 15 bases separated the two germline ends. CDR1 is SGHVS and CDR2 is FNYEAQ in the germline V gene. Supplemented by reference TRBV7-6 and TRBJ2-5, the full variable domain reads GAGVSQSPRYKVTKRGQDVALRCDPISGHVSLYWYRQALGQGPEFLTYFNYEAQQDKSGLPNDRFSAERPEGSISTLTIQRTEQRDSAMYRCASSHSGLKETQYFGPGTRLLVL.

This CDR3 reads CATRIDRDYEQYF. Written as DNA, the CDR3 is TGCGCCACCAGAATCGACAGAGACTACGAGCAGTACTTC. The V call is TRBV5-1, the J call TRBJ2-7, with D perhaps matching TRBD1 (5 bases). The CDR3 has 13 amino acids. Germline V gene lookup returns CDR1 SGHRS and CDR2 YFSETQ. V lost 9 bases, J lost 3 bases, and 16 bases lay in between.

The chain uses TRBV2 and TRBJ2-3; weak D call: TRBD1 (5 bases). V lost 1 base to trimming and J lost 1 base, with 9 bases between them. CDR3 length equals 15 residues. From germline, CDR1 is SNHLY and CDR2 FYNNEI. The CDR3 DNA is TGTGCCAGCAGTGAAGAGGGGATGGGCACAGATACGCAGTATTTT. This codes for CASSEEGMGTDTQYF.

This clone was recorded only once. The CDR3 spells CASSHRQGGSYNSPLHF. In DNA, the CDR3 is TGTGCCAGCAGCCACCGACAGGGAGGCTCCTATAATTCACCCCTCCACTTT. The chain combines TRBV5-6 with TRBJ1-6; 7 bases are a match to TRBD1. This CDR3 is built from 17 residues. V shed 4 bases and J 0 bases; nucleotides not matched to a gene: 7. The germline CDR1 and CDR2 sequences are SGHDT and YYEEEE.

The CDR3 DNA is TGTGCCAGCACCCGCGGACAATCCGGAGGGACCATATATTTT. This encodes CASTRGQSGGTIYF. The genes are TRBV9 and TRBJ1-3, with D possibly matching TRBD1 (5 bases). Germline values: CDR1 SGDLS, CDR2 YYNGEE. The CDR3 loop spans 14 amino acids. Deletions cut 6 bases from V and 10 bases from J, with 20 bases between. The full variable domain, in which reference TRBV9 and TRBJ1-3 provide the parts outside the CDR3, is DSGVTQTPKHLITATGQRVTLRCSPRSGDLSVYWYQQSLDQGLQFLIQYYNGEERAKGNILERFSAQQFPDLHSELNLSSLELGDSALYFCASTRGQSGGTIYFGEGSWLTVV.

This chain uses TRBV24-1 with TRBJ2-3; 9 nucleotides agree with TRBD2. From germline, CDR1 is KGHDR and CDR2 SFDVKD. With 2 bases clipped from V and 1 base from J, the junction kept 3 bases outside the gene matches. This CDR3 has 16 residues. The CDR3 region is CATSDWASGGTDTQYF. CDR3 coding DNA: TGTGCCACCAGTGATTGGGCTAGCGGGGGCACAGATACGCAGTATTTT.

This clone was counted between two and nine times. J is TRBJ2-1 and V is TRBV7-2; a weak D match, TRBD2 (5 bases). The V gene's germline CDR1 is SGHTA and CDR2 FQGNSA. Trimming shortened V by 6 bases and J by 0 bases, and 12 bases separated the two germline ends. The CDR3 has 15 amino acids. In nucleotides, the CDR3 is TGTGCCAGCAGACCTAGCTCCCTCTCCTACAATGAGCAGTTCTTC. It is translated as CASRPSSLSYNEQFF.